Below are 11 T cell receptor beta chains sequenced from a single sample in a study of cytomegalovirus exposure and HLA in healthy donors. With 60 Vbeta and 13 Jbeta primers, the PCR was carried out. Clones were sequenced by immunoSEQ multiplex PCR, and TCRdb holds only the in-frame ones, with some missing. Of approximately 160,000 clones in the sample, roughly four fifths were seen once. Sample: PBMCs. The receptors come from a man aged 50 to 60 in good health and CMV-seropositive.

CDR3 nucleotide sequence: TGTGCCAGCAGCCAAGATCAGGGGAGTTCACCCCTCCACTTT. Protein product: CASSQDQGSSPLHF. This sequence joins TRBV11-3 and TRBJ1-6, with D possibly matching TRBD1 (6 bases). The CDR3 is made up of 14 amino acids. Germline assignment: CDR1 SGHNT and CDR2 YENEEA. V was shortened by 5 bases and J by 9 bases, with 14 bases between the two germline ends.

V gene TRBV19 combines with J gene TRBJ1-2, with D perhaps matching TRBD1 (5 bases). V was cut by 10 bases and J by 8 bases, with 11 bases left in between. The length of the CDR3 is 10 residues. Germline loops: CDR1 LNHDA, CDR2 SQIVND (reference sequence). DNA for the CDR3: TGTGCCACCCAGGGAAGCGGCTACACCTTC. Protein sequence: CATQGSGYTF.

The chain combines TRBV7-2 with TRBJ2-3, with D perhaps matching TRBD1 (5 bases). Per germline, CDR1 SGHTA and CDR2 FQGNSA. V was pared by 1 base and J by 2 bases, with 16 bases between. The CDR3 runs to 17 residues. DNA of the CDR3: TGTGCCAGCAGCTTAGGATTGGGGCCTATCACCACAGATACGCAGTATTTT. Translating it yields CASSLGLGPITTDTQYF.

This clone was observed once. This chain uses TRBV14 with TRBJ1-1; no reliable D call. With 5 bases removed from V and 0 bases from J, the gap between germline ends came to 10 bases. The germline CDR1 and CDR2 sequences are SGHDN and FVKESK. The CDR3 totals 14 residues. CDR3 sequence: CASSFSLMNTEAFF. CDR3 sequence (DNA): TGTGCCAGCAGCTTTTCACTTATGAACACTGAAGCTTTCTTT.

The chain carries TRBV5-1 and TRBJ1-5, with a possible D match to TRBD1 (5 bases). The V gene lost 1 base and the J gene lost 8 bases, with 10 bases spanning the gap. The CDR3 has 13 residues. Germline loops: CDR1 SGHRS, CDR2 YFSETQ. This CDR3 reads CASSLRGSEPQHF. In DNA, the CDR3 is TGCGCCAGCAGCTTGAGGGGAAGTGAGCCCCAGCATTTT.

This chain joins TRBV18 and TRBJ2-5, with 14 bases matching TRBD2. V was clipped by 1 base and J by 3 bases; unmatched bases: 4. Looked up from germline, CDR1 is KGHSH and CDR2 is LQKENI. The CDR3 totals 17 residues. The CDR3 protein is CASSPRTSGGTEETQYF. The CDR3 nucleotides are TGTGCCAGCTCACCACGGACTAGCGGGGGGACAGAAGAGACCCAGTACTTC.

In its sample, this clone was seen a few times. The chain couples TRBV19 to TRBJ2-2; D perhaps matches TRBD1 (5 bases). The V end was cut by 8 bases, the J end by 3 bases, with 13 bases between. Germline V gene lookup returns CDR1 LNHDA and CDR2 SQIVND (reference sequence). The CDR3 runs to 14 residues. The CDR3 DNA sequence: TGTGCCAGTTTGGTCAGGGTGGACACCGGGGAGCTGTTTTTT. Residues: CASLVRVDTGELFF.

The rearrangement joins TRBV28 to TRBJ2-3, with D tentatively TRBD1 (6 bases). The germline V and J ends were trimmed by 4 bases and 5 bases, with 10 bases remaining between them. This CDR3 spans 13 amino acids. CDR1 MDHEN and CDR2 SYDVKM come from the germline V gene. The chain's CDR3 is CASSSGVGDTQYF. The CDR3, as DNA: TGTGCCAGCAGTTCAGGGGTTGGAGATACGCAGTATTTT.

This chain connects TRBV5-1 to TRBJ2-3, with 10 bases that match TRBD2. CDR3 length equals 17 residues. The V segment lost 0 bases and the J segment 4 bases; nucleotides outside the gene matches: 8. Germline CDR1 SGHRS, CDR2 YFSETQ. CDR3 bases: TGCGCCAGCAGCTTGGATCCGGGGACTAGCGTCCCAGATACGCAGTATTTT. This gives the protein CASSLDPGTSVPDTQYF.

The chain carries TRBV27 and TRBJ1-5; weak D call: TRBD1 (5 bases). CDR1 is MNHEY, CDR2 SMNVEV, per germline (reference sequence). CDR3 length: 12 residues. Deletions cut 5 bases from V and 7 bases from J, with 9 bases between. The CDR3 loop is CASSLGGQPQHF. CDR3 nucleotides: TGTGCCAGCAGTCTCGGGGGGCAGCCCCAGCATTTT.

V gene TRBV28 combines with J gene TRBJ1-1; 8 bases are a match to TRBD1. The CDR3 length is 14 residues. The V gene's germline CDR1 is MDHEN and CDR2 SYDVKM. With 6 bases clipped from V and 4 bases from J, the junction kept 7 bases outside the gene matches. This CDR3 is CASRPPTGGTEAFF. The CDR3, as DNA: TGTGCCAGCAGACCTCCTACAGGGGGCACTGAAGCTTTCTTT.